This T cell receptor (beta chain) is drawn from a study of blood T cell repertoires in COVID-19. For the study at large: COVID-19 samples, acute and convalescent, were from the United States, Italy and Spain. T cells, B-cell-depleted T cells, or PBMCs supplied cDNA or gDNA.

The data were produced by immunoSEQ multiplex PCR, yet TCRdb's version contains in-frame clones alone and is incomplete. Counted here are about 200,000 clones, roughly four fifths occurring once; the ten biggest clones make up under 8.5%. This clone was found once. This TCR came from an elderly woman with COVID-19, enrolled during active disease. The material sequenced was peripheral blood.

The CDR3 DNA reads TGTGCCATCAGGGACAGGGATTCCACTGAAGCTTTCTTT. It codes for CAIRDRDSTEAFF. The rearrangement joins TRBV10-3 to TRBJ1-1, with 8 nucleotides matching TRBD1. The length of the CDR3 is 13 residues. CDR1 is ENHRY and CDR2 is SYGVKD in the germline V gene. With V trimmed by 6 bases and J by 4 bases, 4 bases remained unmatched.